The clone carrying this T cell receptor beta chain occurred once. The PCR had 60 Vbeta and 13 Jbeta primers. TCRdb's copy holds only in-frame clones and misses some; the assay was immunoSEQ multiplex PCR. The data contain under 200,000 clones, 70% to 85% of them singletons. The data belong to a study of cytomegalovirus exposure and HLA in healthy donors. The sequenced sample was PBMCs. The source of this sequence is a woman between 25 and 40 years old in good health and CMV-seropositive.

The DNA for the CDR3 is TGTGCCAGCAGTGACCACAGGGGCACTGAAGCTTTCTTT. Residues: CASSDHRGTEAFF. This chain uses TRBV6-1 with TRBJ1-1, with 7 nucleotides matching TRBD1. The germline CDR1 and CDR2 sequences are MNHNS and SASEGT. The V segment lost 3 bases and the J segment 4 bases; nucleotides outside the gene matches: 2. This CDR3 contains 13 residues.